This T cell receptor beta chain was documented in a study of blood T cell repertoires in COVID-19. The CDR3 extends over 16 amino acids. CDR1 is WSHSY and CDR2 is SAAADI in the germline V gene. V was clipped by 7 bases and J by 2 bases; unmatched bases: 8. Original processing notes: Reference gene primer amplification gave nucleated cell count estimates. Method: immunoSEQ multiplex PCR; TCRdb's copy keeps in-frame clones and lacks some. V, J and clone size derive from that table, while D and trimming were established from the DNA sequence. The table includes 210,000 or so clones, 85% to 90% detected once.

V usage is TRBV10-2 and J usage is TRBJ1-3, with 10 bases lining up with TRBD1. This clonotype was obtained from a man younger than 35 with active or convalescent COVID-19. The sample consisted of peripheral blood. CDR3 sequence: CASILDRGQAGNTIYF. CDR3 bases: TGCGCCAGCATCCTAGACAGGGGGCAAGCTGGAAACACCATATATTTT.